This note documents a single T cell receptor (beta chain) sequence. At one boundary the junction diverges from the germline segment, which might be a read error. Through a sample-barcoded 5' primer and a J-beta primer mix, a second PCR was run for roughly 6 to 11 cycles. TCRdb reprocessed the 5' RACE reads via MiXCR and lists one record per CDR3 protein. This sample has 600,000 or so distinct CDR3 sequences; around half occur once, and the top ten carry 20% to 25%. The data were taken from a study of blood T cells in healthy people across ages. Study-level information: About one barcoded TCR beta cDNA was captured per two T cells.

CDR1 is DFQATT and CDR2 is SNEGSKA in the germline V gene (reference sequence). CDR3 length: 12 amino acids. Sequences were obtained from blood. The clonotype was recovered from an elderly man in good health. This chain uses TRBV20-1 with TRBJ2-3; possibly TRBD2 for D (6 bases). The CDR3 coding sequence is TGCAGGGCTAGTAGCGGTGAAGGGAGGCAGTATTTT. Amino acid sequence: CRASSGEGRQYF.